Following are 5 T cell receptor beta chains from one sample sequenced in a study of blood T cell repertoires in COVID-19. Measured with immunoSEQ multiplex PCR; TCRdb has only the in-frame clones, and not every one. Of approximately 350,000 clones in the sample, 88% were seen once. Sequencing was done on a sample of peripheral blood. All receptors come from a woman between 70 and 85 years old with COVID-19, enrolled during active disease.

V gene TRBV4-3 combines with J gene TRBJ1-1, with unresolved D. Trimming shortened V by 0 bases and J by 1 base, and 12 bases separated the two germline ends. Germline V gene lookup returns CDR1 LGHNA and CDR2 YSLEER. There are 16 residues in the CDR3. This CDR3 is CASSQDQAGWNTEAFF. The DNA for the CDR3 is TGCGCCAGCAGCCAAGATCAGGCCGGTTGGAACACTGAAGCTTTCTTT.

The chain is built from TRBV7-2 and TRBJ1-1; 7 positions match TRBD1. The CDR3 length is 15 residues. Germline loops: CDR1 SGHTA, CDR2 FQGNSA. Losses at the gene ends were 5 bases for V and 4 bases for J; bases not matched to a gene: 10. The CDR3 region is CASSLDRAGATEAFF. Here the CDR3 DNA reads TGTGCCAGCAGCCTCGACAGGGCCGGGGCCACTGAAGCTTTCTTT.

This rearrangement joins TRBV28 to TRBJ1-5; no definite D call. Per the germline V gene, CDR1 is MDHEN and CDR2 is SYDVKM. This CDR3 has 15 amino acids. V lost 0 bases to trimming and J lost 5 bases, with 11 bases between them. DNA for the CDR3: TGTGCCAGCAGTTTATGGAGGTGGGGAGATCAGCCCCAGCATTTT. As protein: CASSLWRWGDQPQHF.

The chain recombines TRBV27 with TRBJ1-4; D is undetermined. Per the germline V gene, CDR1 is MNHEY and CDR2 is SMNVEV (reference sequence). V lost 4 bases and J lost 8, with 11 bases in between. The CDR3 consists of 13 residues. The CDR3 region is CASSSWAGEKLFF. CDR3 bases: TGTGCCAGCAGTTCATGGGCGGGGGAAAAACTGTTTTTT.

This clone was counted a single time. This rearrangement joins TRBV30 to TRBJ1-3; D is unresolved. Trimming took 0 bases from V and 0 from J, leaving 9 bases between them. Looked up from germline, CDR1 is GTSNPN and CDR2 is SVGIG (reference sequence). CDR3 size: 15 residues. CDR3: CAWSVMGSSGNTIYF. The CDR3 DNA follows: TGTGCCTGGAGTGTAATGGGGAGCTCTGGAAACACCATATATTTT.